This T cell receptor beta chain was documented in a study of T cell responses to AZD1222 COVID-19 vaccine. Findings and caveats of the study: Clonal diversity may have been underestimated in mostly white British donors. Only five or six individuals given AZD1222 were seropositive at baseline.

Measured with immunoSEQ multiplex PCR; TCRdb has only the in-frame clones, and not every one. Here the sample spans about 140,000 clones, around 90% being singletons. Details on this clone: The antigen is undetermined.

Germline V gene sequence: CDR1 LGHNA, CDR2 YNFKEQ. The length of the CDR3 is 17 residues. V was clipped by 0 bases and J by 0 bases, with 12 bases between them. The sample here was peripheral blood, taken on day 0 of AZD1222 vaccination. This clonotype originated in an adult in good health. The chain recombines TRBV4-2 with TRBJ1-5, with D tentatively TRBD1 (6 bases). CDR3 nucleotide sequence: TGTGCCAGCAGCCAAGATCACGAGGGACATAGCAATCAGCCCCAGCATTTT. It translates to CASSQDHEGHSNQPQHF.